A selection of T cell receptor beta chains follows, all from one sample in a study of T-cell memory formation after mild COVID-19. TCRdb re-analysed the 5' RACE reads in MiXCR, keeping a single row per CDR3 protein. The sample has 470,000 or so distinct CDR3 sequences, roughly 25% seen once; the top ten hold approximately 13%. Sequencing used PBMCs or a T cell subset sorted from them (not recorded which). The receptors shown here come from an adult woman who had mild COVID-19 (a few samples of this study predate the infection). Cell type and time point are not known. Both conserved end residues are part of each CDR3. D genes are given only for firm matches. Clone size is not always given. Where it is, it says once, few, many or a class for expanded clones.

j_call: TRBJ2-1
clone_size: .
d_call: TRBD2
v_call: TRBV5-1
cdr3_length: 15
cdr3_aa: CASSLAIAGADEQFF
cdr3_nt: TGCGCCAGCAGCTTGGCAATAGCGGGAGCGGATGAGCAGTTCTTC

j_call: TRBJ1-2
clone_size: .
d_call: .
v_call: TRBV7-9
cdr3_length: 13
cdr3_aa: CASSPGVYYGYTF
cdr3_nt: TGTGCCAGCAGCCCCGGGGTATACTATGGCTACACCTTC

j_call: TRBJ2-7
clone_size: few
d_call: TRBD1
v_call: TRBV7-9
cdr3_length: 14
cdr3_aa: CASSQGQRFSEQYF
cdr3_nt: TGTGCCAGCAGCCAGGGACAGAGGTTTAGCGAGCAGTACTTC

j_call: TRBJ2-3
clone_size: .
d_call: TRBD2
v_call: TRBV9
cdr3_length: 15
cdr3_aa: CASSPGGFSTDTQYF
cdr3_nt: TGTGCCAGCAGCCCGGGGGGTTTTAGCACAGATACGCAGTATTTT

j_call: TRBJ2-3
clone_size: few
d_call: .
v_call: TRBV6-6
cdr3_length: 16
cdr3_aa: CASSMPGSVFTDTQYF
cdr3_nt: TGTGCCAGCAGCATGCCCGGTTCTGTCTTCACAGATACGCAGTATTTT

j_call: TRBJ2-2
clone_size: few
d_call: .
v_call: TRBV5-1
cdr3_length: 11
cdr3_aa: CASSLERELFF
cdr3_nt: TGCGCCAGCAGCTTGGAAAGGGAGCTGTTTTTT

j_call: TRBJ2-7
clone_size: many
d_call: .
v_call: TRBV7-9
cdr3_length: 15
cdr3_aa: CASSLASGAAYEQYF
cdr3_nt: TGTGCCAGCAGCTTAGCGTCAGGGGCCGCCTACGAGCAGTACTTC

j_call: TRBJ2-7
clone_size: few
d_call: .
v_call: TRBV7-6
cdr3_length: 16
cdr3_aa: CASSLRPGAPTYEQYF
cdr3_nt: TGTGCCAGCAGCTTAAGACCAGGGGCTCCCACCTACGAGCAGTACTTC

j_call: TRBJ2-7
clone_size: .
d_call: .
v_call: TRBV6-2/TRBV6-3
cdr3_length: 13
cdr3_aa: CASSYTSRDTEHF
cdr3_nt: TGTGCCAGCAGTTACACGAGCCGGGACACCGAACACTTC

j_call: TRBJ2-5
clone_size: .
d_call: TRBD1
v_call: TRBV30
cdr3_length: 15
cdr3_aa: CAWSVEGASRETQYF
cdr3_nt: TGTGCCTGGAGTGTAGAGGGGGCTTCTCGAGAGACCCAGTACTTC

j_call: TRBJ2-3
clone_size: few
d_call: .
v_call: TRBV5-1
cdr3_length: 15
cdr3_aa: CASSSSWRGTDTQYF
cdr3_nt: TGCGCCAGCAGCTCCTCTTGGCGGGGCACAGATACGCAGTATTTT

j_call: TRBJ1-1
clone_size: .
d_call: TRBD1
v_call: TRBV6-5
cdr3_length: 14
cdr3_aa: CASRPGTANTEAFF
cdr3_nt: TGTGCCAGCAGGCCCGGGACAGCGAACACTGAAGCTTTCTTT

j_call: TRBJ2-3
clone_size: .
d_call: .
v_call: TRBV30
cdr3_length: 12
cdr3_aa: CAWNRDTDTQYF
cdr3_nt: TGTGCCTGGAACAGAGACACAGATACGCAGTATTTT

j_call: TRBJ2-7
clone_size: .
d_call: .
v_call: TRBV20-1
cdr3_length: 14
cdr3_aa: CSARDVARSYEQYF
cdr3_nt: TGCAGTGCTAGAGATGTCGCCAGGAGCTACGAGCAGTACTTC

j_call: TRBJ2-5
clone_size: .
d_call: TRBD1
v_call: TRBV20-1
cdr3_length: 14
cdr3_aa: CSARLDRDQETQYF
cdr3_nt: TGCAGTGCTAGATTGGACAGGGACCAAGAGACCCAGTACTTC

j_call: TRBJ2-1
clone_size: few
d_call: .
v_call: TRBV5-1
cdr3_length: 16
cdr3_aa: CASSPRPSPAHNEQFF
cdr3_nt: TGCGCCAGCAGCCCAAGACCCTCTCCAGCCCACAATGAGCAGTTCTTC

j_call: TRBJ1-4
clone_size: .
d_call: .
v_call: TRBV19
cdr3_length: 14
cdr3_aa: CASSKTGSNEKLFF
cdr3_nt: TGTGCCAGTAGTAAGACAGGTAGTAATGAAAAACTGTTTTTT

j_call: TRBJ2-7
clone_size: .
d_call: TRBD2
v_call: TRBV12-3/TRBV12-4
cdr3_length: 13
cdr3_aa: CASTSSGNYEQYF
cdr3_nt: TGTGCCAGCACGTCTAGCGGGAATTACGAGCAGTACTTC